This is a list of T cell receptor beta chains from one sample in a study of cytomegalovirus exposure and HLA in healthy donors. Profiled with immunoSEQ multiplex PCR; TCRdb holds only in-frame clones, not every one. The data show around 150,000 clones, roughly 89% seen once. Sequenced sample: PBMCs. The receptors shown here come from a woman aged 30 to 39 in good health and CMV-seronegative. Each CDR3 is given with its conserved first and last residue. D genes are given only for firm matches. Clone sizes are given selectively: once, few, many, or a class where the clone is expanded.

V	size	J	D	CDR3	DNA
TRBV7-9	-	TRBJ1-2	TRBD1	CASSKDRDGYTF	TGTGCCAGCAGCAAGGACAGGGATGGCTACACCTTC
TRBV27	-	TRBJ2-2	-	CASSWGANTGELFF	TGTGCCAGCAGTTGGGGGGCGAACACCGGGGAGCTGTTTTTT
TRBV30	-	TRBJ1-2	TRBD1	CAWNPTGASGYTF	TGTGCCTGGAACCCGACAGGGGCAAGCGGCTACACCTTC
TRBV28	-	TRBJ2-5	TRBD2	CASKDRSGLAGVEQETQYF	TGTGCCAGCAAAGACAGGTCGGGACTAGCGGGAGTGGAACAAGAGACCCAGTACTTC
TRBV6-5	once	TRBJ2-1	-	CASTVGPSYNEQFF	TGTGCCAGCACTGTGGGCCCATCCTACAATGAGCAGTTCTTC
TRBV5-6	-	TRBJ2-7	TRBD1	CASRGQDSYEQYF	TGTGCCAGCAGAGGACAGGACTCCTACGAGCAGTACTTC
TRBV28	-	TRBJ2-7	TRBD1	CASSGDSPYEQYF	TGTGCCAGCAGTGGGGACAGCCCCTACGAGCAGTACTTC
TRBV11-3	-	TRBJ2-1	TRBD2	CASIKDQGVRESDEQFF	TGTGCCAGCATAAAGGACCAGGGTGTGCGGGAGTCTGATGAGCAGTTCTTC
TRBV19	few	TRBJ2-6	-	CASSRSGRIYSGANVLTF	TGTGCCAGTAGCCGGAGTGGGAGGATCTACTCTGGGGCCAACGTCCTGACTTTC
TRBV2	few	TRBJ2-1	TRBD1	CASSGQGGNEQFF	TGTGCCAGCAGTGGACAGGGTGGGAATGAGCAGTTCTTC
TRBV19	-	TRBJ1-2	TRBD1	CASTRTYRGDYGYTF	TGTGCCAGTACCCGAACCTACAGGGGCGACTATGGCTACACCTTC
TRBV13	once	TRBJ1-2	TRBD1	CASSFGAGGNYGYTF	TGTGCCAGCAGCTTTGGGGCAGGGGGCAACTATGGCTACACCTTC
TRBV28	-	TRBJ1-1	-	CASSTGQILTEAFF	TGTGCCAGCAGTACTGGACAGATTCTGACTGAAGCTTTCTTT
TRBV7-2	-	TRBJ1-5	TRBD1	CASSYRGLESAQHF	TGTGCCAGCAGCTACAGGGGCCTCGAGTCCGCCCAGCATTTT
TRBV21-1	-	TRBJ2-5	-	CASSKEGPPGQGATETQYF	TGTGCCAGCAGCAAGGAAGGTCCTCCGGGACAGGGGGCAACAGAGACCCAGTACTTC
TRBV18	-	TRBJ1-2	TRBD1	CASSPRNRGELSNYGYTF	TGTGCCAGCTCACCAAGGAACAGGGGAGAGCTTTCAAACTATGGCTACACCTTC
TRBV16	-	TRBJ2-7	-	CASSQSSGVWYEQYF	TGTGCCAGCAGCCAATCTTCAGGGGTCTGGTACGAGCAGTACTTC
TRBV13	-	TRBJ1-5	-	CASSAQGYNQPQHF	TGTGCCAGCAGCGCACAGGGTTACAATCAGCCCCAGCATTTT